This TCR beta chain was profiled in a study of control samples from healthy donors and cancer patients. Sequencing was performed with immunoSEQ multiplex PCR; in TCRdb, only in-frame clones are kept and a portion is missing. The sample records 90,000 to 120,000 clones, roughly 79% being singletons. Germline V gene lookup returns CDR1 MNHEY and CDR2 SMNVEV (reference sequence). CDR3 length equals 18 residues. V was clipped by 3 bases and J by 2 bases; unmatched bases: 16. The chain employs TRBV27 and TRBJ2-7; 7 positions match TRBD1. The sequence came from a man between 18 and 35 years old in good health. The sample was blood. The CDR3 sequence is CASSFLGRGTGTAYEQYF. In DNA form, the CDR3 reads TGTGCCAGCAGTTTTCTCGGTAGGGGCACCGGGACAGCCTACGAGCAGTACTTC.